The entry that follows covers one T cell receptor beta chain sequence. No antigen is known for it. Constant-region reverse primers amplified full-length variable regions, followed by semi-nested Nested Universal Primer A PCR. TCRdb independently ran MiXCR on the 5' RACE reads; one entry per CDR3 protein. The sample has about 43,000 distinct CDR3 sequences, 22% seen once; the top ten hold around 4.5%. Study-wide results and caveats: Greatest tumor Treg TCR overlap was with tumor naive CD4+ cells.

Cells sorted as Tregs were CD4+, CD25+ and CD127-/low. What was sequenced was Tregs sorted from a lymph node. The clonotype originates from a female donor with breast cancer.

The CDR3 DNA is TGCAGCGTAAATCCCAGGGGGCAATCTCGGTTCTATGGCTACACCTTC. Its protein is CSVNPRGQSRFYGYTF. The chain links TRBV29-1 to TRBJ1-2; 8 bases agree with TRBD1. The CDR3 runs to 16 residues. Germline V lookup: CDR1 SQVTM, CDR2 ANQGSEA. The V and J ends lost 6 bases and 4 bases, in that order; junction bases with no gene match: 16.